Detailed here is one T cell receptor (beta chain). Its specificity is unknown. Germline values: CDR1 ENHRY, CDR2 SYGVKD. The CDR3 is made up of 17 amino acids. No DNA sequence is on record. This sample is part of a study of synovial regulatory T cells in juvenile arthritis. Study-wide points: Synovial Tregs shared more CDR3 sequences with iaTregs than other blood Tregs.

Profiling relied on immunoSEQ multiplex PCR, and the TCRdb table lists in-frame clones only, not all of them. The sample has over 7,500 clones; the top ten hold roughly 0.7%. The chain recombines TRBV10-3 with TRBJ2-3; TCRdb selects TRBD1, and the lack of DNA leaves this call unchecked. The source material was Treg cells from blood. As for subset: remaining (HLA-DR-negative) circulating blood Treg cells. The source of this sequence is a donor aged 2-30 years with juvenile idiopathic arthritis. The CDR3 is CAISEPGQGFWTDTQYF.